This TCR beta chain was recovered during a study of regulatory T cells in long-lasting Graves disease. Regarding time point: newly diagnosed GD, antithyroid drugs for less than 3 months. Preparation of the TCR library used RNA extracted from PBMCs. Combining iRepertoire HTBI primers with Arm-PCR of CDR3 regions, the authors built TCR beta libraries. Using its own MiXCR run on the multiplex PCR reads, TCRdb lists one record per CDR3 protein. In the table there are fewer than 650,000 distinct CDR3 sequences, approximately 15% of which are singletons. This clonotype was recorded a few times. V dropped 1 base and J dropped 8; count of bases not matched to a gene: 10. The CDR3 is made up of 15 amino acids. CDR1 and CDR2 (germline): MNHEY, SVGAGI. The same data also went into a second study, on T cells in Graves' hyperthyroidism and ophthalmopathy.

The sequence was collected from a woman under 40 with Graves disease. Sequences were derived from peripheral blood mononuclear cells (PBMCs), sampled at new diagnosis, from a patient treated with antithyroid drugs. The chain carries TRBV6-5 and TRBJ2-7; TRBD1 agrees at 8 bases. The CDR3 loop is CASSYLSMTGAKQYF. The CDR3 nucleotides are TGTGCCAGCAGTTACTTATCTATGACAGGGGCCAAGCAGTACTTC.